These 14 T cell receptor beta chains came from one sample sequenced in a study of blood T cell repertoires in COVID-19. Assay used: immunoSEQ multiplex PCR; TCRdb lists only in-frame clones, some missing. This table has a few hundred thousand clones, more than 70% appearing once. Specimen: peripheral blood. These receptors were obtained from a woman between 45 and 65 years old who had recovered from COVID-19.

This chain joins TRBV6-1 and TRBJ1-1; D remains unclear. Trimming left V 2 bases short and J 4 bases short, with 8 bases between. CDR3 length: 13 residues. The germline V gene encodes CDR1 MNHNS and CDR2 SASEGT. The CDR3 coding sequence is TGTGCCAGCAGTGAATTCTATACCACTGAAGCTTTCTTT. Protein sequence: CASSEFYTTEAFF.

The chain recombines TRBV6-2 or TRBV6-3 with TRBJ1-5; TRBD1 matches at 7 bases. The junction had 9 bases not matched to a gene; V was cut back by 6 bases and J by 7 bases. The CDR3 loop spans 14 amino acids. Germline-derived CDR1 and CDR2 are MNHEY and SVGEGT. The CDR3 sequence: CASSWGQRKQPQHF. The CDR3 region has the DNA TGTGCCAGCAGCTGGGGACAGCGGAAGCAGCCCCAGCATTTT.

This chain links TRBV5-1 with TRBJ2-1; maybe TRBD2 (5 bases). The CDR3 has 13 amino acids. Looked up from germline, CDR1 is SGHRS and CDR2 is YFSETQ. V lost 1 base to trimming and J lost 8 bases, with 10 bases between them. CDR3 DNA: TGCGCCAGCAGCTTGTTAACCGGGGATGAGCAGTTCTTC. Its translation: CASSLLTGDEQFF.

The V gene is TRBV28, the J gene TRBJ2-1, with 8 positions matching TRBD2. After removal of 4 bases from V and 7 bases from J, the junction contained 9 bases not matched to a gene. There are 15 residues in the CDR3. Germline V gene data show CDR1 as MDHEN and CDR2 as SYDVKM. The CDR3 sequence: CASSSGAGVFNEQFF. DNA of the CDR3: TGTGCCAGCAGTTCAGGAGCGGGAGTTTTTAATGAGCAGTTCTTC.

This chain links TRBV28 with TRBJ2-1; 10 bases are shared with TRBD1. Germline assignment: CDR1 MDHEN and CDR2 SYDVKM. This CDR3 is built from 15 residues. V lost 6 bases, J lost 7 bases, and 9 bases stayed unmatched. For the CDR3, the DNA is TGTGCCAGCAGCCCTTCGGGACAGGGGAGAAATGAGCAGTTCTTC. Its protein product is CASSPSGQGRNEQFF. Full variable domain (outside the CDR3, taken from reference TRBV28 and TRBJ2-1): DVKVTQSSRYLVKRTGEKVFLECVQDMDHENMFWYRQDPGLGLRLIYFSYDVKMKEKGDIPEGYSVSREKKERFSLILESASTNQTSMYLCASSPSGQGRNEQFFGPGTRLTVL.

This clone appeared a few times. This sequence joins TRBV5-8 and TRBJ2-6; a possible D gene is TRBD1 (6 bases). Germline values: CDR1 SGHTS, CDR2 YDEGEE. V gave up 1 base and J gave up 4 bases, with 12 bases separating them. The CDR3 extends over 16 amino acids. The DNA of the CDR3 is TGTGCCAGCAGCTTGACAGGGCTTAGAGGGGCCAACGTCCTGACTTTC. It yields the protein CASSLTGLRGANVLTF.

The count of this clone is one. The chain joins TRBV12-3 or TRBV12-4 to TRBJ1-4; TRBD1 matches 9 bases. This CDR3 has 13 amino acids. The junction had 3 bases not matched to a gene; V was cut back by 5 bases and J by 8 bases. The CDR3, as DNA: TGTGCCAGCAGTAGACAGGGGGGAGAAAAACTGTTTTTT. This codes for CASSRQGGEKLFF.

This clone was counted once. The chain has TRBV20-1 and TRBJ2-1; D is undetermined. Trimming took 3 bases from V and 4 from J, leaving 16 bases between them. CDR1 and CDR2 from the germline V gene are DFQATT and SNEGSKA (reference sequence). The CDR3 loop spans 15 amino acids. CDR3 nucleotides: TGCAGTGCTAGTCTGTCGTGGGCCAATTACAATGAGCAGTTCTTC. Residues: CSASLSWANYNEQFF.

This clone came up a few times. The chain joins TRBV18 to TRBJ1-6; 7 nucleotides match TRBD1. This CDR3 is built from 15 residues. The germline gives CDR1 KGHSH, CDR2 LQKENI. V dropped 3 bases and J dropped 5; count of bases not matched to a gene: 4. The CDR3 region is CASSPRTGHNSPLHF. Written as DNA, the CDR3 is TGTGCCAGCTCACCGCGGACAGGCCATAATTCACCCCTCCACTTT.

The chain is built from TRBV11-2 and TRBJ2-7; 7 bases agree with TRBD1. J lost 4 bases, V lost 2 bases, and 5 bases had no gene match. This CDR3 has 14 amino acids. Germline values: CDR1 SGHAT, CDR2 FQNNGV. The CDR3 spells CASSLWGQSYEQYF. CDR3 nucleotides: TGTGCCAGCAGCTTATGGGGACAGTCTTACGAGCAGTACTTC.

The genes are TRBV6-2 or TRBV6-3 and TRBJ2-5; D perhaps matches TRBD2 (6 bases). Germline CDR1 and CDR2: MNHEY and SVGEGT. This CDR3 has 13 amino acids. V gave up 6 bases and J gave up 5 bases, with 13 bases separating them. CDR3 DNA: TGTGCCAGCAGCGGGAGAGGACGTGAGACCCAGTACTTC. Its protein is CASSGRGRETQYF.

The chain couples TRBV19 to TRBJ2-7, with TRBD2 identical over 10 bases. Looked up from germline, CDR1 is LNHDA and CDR2 is SQIVND (reference sequence). With 3 bases clipped from V and 6 bases from J, the junction kept 5 bases outside the gene matches. This CDR3 is 14 amino acids long. The CDR3 loop reads CASSILAGEVEQYF. The CDR3 nucleotides are TGTGCCAGTAGTATCCTAGCGGGAGAAGTCGAGCAGTACTTC.

This chain uses TRBV4-3 with TRBJ1-6; D may be TRBD1 (5 bases). The CDR3 spans 15 residues. Trimming left V 0 bases short and J 8 bases short, with 11 bases between. Germline V CDR1 and CDR2: LGHNA, YSLEER. CDR3 bases: TGCGCCAGCAGCCAAGAGGGGGGGACGGATTCACCCCTCCACTTT. As protein: CASSQEGGTDSPLHF.

V gene TRBV28 combines with J gene TRBJ1-5, with a tentative D call TRBD1 (6 bases). The CDR3 sequence is 13 residues long. V dropped 5 bases and J dropped 7 bases, with 12 bases sitting between them. Germline V gene sequence: CDR1 MDHEN, CDR2 SYDVKM. CDR3 sequence: CASSETGKQPQHF. The CDR3 bases are TGTGCCAGCAGTGAAACAGGGAAACAGCCCCAGCATTTT.